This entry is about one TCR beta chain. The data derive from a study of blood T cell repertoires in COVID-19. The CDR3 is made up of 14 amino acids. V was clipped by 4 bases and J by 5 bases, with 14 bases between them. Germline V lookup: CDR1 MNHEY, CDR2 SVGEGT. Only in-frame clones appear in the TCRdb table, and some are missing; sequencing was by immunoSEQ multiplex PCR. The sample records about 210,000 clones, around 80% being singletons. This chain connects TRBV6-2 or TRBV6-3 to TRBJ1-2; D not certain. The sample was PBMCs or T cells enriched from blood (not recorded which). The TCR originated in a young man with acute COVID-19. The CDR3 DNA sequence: TGTGCCAGCAGTTTCACTCCAGGAGGGTATGGCTACACCTTC. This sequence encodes CASSFTPGGYGYTF.